This T cell receptor (beta chain) was recorded in a study of blood T cells in healthy people across ages (dated by TCRdb to between 2015 and 2016). Turning to the overall study: In model experiments, template switching captured about one uniquely barcoded TCR beta cDNA molecule for every two T cells. To avoid experimental bias, donors of different ages were randomly spread across the sequencing lanes. Using the same blood draw, the study looked at two additional independent replicas of 1 million unique cDNA reads for two donors, one aged 18 to 30 and the other aged 80 or older. Four age groups were formed from the donors: young (average approximately 15 years), middle-aged (approximately 41), aged (roughly 56) and long-lived (approximately 78). Using deep sequencing normalized with unique cDNA molecular identifiers, the study measured how TCR beta repertoire diversity changes with age. On the study overall, not on this receptor specifically: Donor CMV infection status was unknown, potentially confounding age-related changes in expanded clonotypes. Conclusive comparison of naive and antigen-experienced compartments was prevented by the profiling of bulk unsorted PBMCs. Compared with the aged group, more naive CD4+ T cells, fewer expanded clones and increased TCR diversity were shown by the long-lived group, suggesting age selection. Observed TCR beta diversity per million T cells fell roughly linearly with age, and a significant reduction was already apparent by age roughly 40. Estimates of total diversity based on one million sequenced T cells were regarded as lower bounds and as underestimates. Observed TCR beta diversity correlated strongly with the percentage of naive T cells measured by flow cytometry.

The protocol used for the library was 5' RACE. TCRdb names Illumina HiSeq 2500 as the instrument used. A second PCR of roughly 7 to 11 cycles was performed with a sample-barcoded 5' primer and a J-beta primer mix. A unique molecular identifier was introduced onto each TCR beta cDNA molecule by a template-switch 5' adaptor carrying 12 random nucleotides. Each sample yielded at least 2.5 million CDR3-containing paired-end reads. First-strand cDNA was synthesized from all RNA with the Mint cDNA synthesis kit, primed by a TRBC-specific oligonucleotide. Following uracil-DNA glycosylase treatment, all cDNA underwent a first 18-cycle PCR with the universal primers M1SS and BC2_uni_R. Per the original workflow: Each sample was normalized by randomly selecting 1 million high-quality reads, each carrying a distinct molecular identifier. Reads sharing molecular identifiers were discarded rather than binned into consensus sequences. MiTCR, with a Q25 quality threshold and the strictest error-elimination algorithm, was used for CDR3 identification, clonotype clustering and error correction. A nonparametric unseen species model with Euler transformation was used to estimate lower-bound total TCR beta diversity. TCRdb ran its own pipeline on the public reads, namely fastp trimming at Q25 and MiXCR clone calling, and kept in-frame beta chains. Each record represents a unique CDR3 protein, reported with the most common genes and DNA among its rows. V and J calls and clone size were set by TCRdb, not the authors. The sample table shows around 940,000 distinct CDR3 sequences, and just over 50% are seen once. Of the sample, about 22% falls within the top ten clones.

This clonotype was counted a few times. This receptor's antigen is unknown. The input lacks base qualities; no much larger clone sits a single base away. Donors were under 40 systemically healthy Caucasian individuals from Russia aged roughly 6 to 90 years. Roughly 9 milliliters of peripheral blood were drawn from each donor into EDTA-treated Vacutainer tubes. PBMCs were isolated by Ficoll-Paque density-gradient centrifugation, with at least 6 million obtained per sample. Trizol reagent was used to extract total RNA from the PBMCs, yielding at least 5.5 micrograms per sample. For every donor, flow cytometry on a PBMC aliquot measured the percentage of naive CD45RAhigh/CD27high T cells. The sample comprised blood. This receptor was obtained from a woman aged 60-75 years in good health.

CDR3 sequence: CASSRTSGTHEQYF. The DNA sequence reads TGTGCCAGCAGCCGGACTAGCGGGACCCACGAGCAGTACTTC. The V gene is TRBV7-2 and the J gene is TRBJ2-7; 12 central nucleotides agree with TRBD2. The CDR3 starts with the cysteine, ends with the phenylalanine, and has 14 residues. The sequence is cut down to CDR3 DNA, 42 bases in frame from base 1. CDR1 and CDR2, looked up from the germline V gene, are SGHTA and FQGNSA. Trimming accounts for 5 bases at V and 5 bases at J, while the number of junction bases matched to no gene is 4. The reference TRBV7-2 and TRBJ2-7 proteins fill in what lies around the CDR3, so the full variable domain reads GAGVSQSPSNKVTEKGKDVELRCDPISGHTALYWYRQSLGQGLEFLIYFQGNSAPDKSGLPSDRFSAERTGGSVSTLTIQRTQQEDSAVYLCASSRTSGTHEQYFGPGTRLTVT.